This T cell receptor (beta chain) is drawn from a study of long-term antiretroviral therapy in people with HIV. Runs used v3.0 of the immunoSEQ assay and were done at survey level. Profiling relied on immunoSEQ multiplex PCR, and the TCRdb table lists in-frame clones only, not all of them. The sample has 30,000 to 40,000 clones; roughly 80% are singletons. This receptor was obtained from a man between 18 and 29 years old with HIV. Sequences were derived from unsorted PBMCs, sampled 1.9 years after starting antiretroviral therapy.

CDR3 DNA sequence: TGTGCCAGCAGTGCAGGGCTACCCTACGAGCAGTACTTC. It specifies CASSAGLPYEQYF. This chain links TRBV6-1 with TRBJ2-7; possibly TRBD1 for D (5 bases). The V end was cut by 4 bases, the J end by 2 bases, with 9 bases between. Germline V gene sequence: CDR1 MNHNS, CDR2 SASEGT. There are 13 residues in the CDR3.